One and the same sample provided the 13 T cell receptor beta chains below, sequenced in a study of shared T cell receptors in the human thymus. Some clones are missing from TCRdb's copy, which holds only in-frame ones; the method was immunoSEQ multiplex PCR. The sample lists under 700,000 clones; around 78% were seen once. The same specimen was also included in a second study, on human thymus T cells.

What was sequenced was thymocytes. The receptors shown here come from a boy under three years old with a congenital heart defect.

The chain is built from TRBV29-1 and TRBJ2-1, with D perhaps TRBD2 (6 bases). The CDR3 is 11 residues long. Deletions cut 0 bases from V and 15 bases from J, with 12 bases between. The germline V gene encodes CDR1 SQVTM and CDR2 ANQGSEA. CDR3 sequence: CSVEDGSVRFF. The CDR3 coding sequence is TGCAGCGTTGAAGACGGGAGCGTAAGGTTCTTC.

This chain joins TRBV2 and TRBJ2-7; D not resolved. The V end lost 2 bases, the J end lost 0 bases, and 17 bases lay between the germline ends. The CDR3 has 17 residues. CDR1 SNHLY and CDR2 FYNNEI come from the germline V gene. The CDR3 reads CASSENGFQESSYEQYF. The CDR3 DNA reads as TGTGCCAGCAGTGAAAATGGGTTCCAGGAATCCTCCTACGAGCAGTACTTC. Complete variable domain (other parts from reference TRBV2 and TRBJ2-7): EPEVTQTPSHQVTQMGQEVILRCVPISNHLYFYWYRQILGQKVEFLVSFYNNEISEKSEIFDDQFSVERPDGSNFTLKIRSTKLEDSAMYFCASSENGFQESSYEQYFGPGTRLTVT.

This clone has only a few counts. The CDR3 reads CASSQDEGQGIYEQYF. CDR3 coding DNA: TGCGCCAGCAGCCAAGACGAGGGACAGGGGATCTACGAGCAGTACTTC. The gene calls are TRBV4-1 and TRBJ2-7, with 10 bases fitting TRBD1. The V segment lost 0 bases and the J segment 3 bases; nucleotides outside the gene matches: 5. The germline gives CDR1 MGHRA, CDR2 YSYEKL. The CDR3 is 16 residues long.

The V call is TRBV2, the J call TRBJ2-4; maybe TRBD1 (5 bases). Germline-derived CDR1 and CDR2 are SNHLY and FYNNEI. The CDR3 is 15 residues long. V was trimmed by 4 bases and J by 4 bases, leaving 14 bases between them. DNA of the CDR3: TGTGCCAGCAGTGTCCCCAGGGCCTTTAAAAACATTCAGTACTTC. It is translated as CASSVPRAFKNIQYF.

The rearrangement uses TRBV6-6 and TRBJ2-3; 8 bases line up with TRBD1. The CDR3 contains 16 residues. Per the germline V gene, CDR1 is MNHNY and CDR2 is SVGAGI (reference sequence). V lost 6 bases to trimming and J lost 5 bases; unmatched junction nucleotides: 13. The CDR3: CASSPPGQDEGDTQYF. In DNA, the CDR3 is TGTGCCAGCAGCCCGCCGGGACAGGACGAAGGAGATACGCAGTATTTT.

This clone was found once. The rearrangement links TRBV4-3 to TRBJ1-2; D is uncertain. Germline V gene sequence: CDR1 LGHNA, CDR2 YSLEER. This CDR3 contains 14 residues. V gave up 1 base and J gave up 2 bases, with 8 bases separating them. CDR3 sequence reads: CASSQGLPNYGYTF. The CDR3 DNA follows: TGCGCCAGCAGCCAAGGGCTTCCCAACTATGGCTACACCTTC.

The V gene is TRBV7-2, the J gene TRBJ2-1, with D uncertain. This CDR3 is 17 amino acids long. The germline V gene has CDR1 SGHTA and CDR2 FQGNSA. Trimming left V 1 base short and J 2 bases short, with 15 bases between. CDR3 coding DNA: TGTGCCAGCAGCTTAGTCTACGTTAGCCGCCCCTACAATGAGCAGTTCTTC. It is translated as CASSLVYVSRPYNEQFF. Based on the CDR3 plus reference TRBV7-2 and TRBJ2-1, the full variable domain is GAGVSQSPSNKVTEKGKDVELRCDPISGHTALYWYRQSLGQGLEFLIYFQGNSAPDKSGLPSDRFSAERTGGSVSTLTIQRTQQEDSAVYLCASSLVYVSRPYNEQFFGPGTRLTVL.

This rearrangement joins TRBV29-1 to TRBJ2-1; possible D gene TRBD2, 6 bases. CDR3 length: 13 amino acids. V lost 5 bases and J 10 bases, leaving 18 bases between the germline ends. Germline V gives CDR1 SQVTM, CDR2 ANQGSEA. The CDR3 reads CSVSGLGAKEQFF. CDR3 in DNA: TGCAGCGTTTCGGGACTCGGGGCGAAGGAGCAGTTCTTC.

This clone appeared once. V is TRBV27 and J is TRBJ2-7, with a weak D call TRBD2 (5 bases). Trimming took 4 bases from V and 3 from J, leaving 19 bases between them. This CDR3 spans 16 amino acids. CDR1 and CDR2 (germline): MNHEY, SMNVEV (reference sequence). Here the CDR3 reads CASSSPSRGIIYEQYF. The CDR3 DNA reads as TGTGCCAGCAGTTCCCCGTCACGGGGAATCATCTACGAGCAGTACTTC.

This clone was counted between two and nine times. CDR3 sequence: CASSNGTQELAKNIQYF. CDR3 DNA sequence: TGTGCCAGCAGCAATGGTACGCAAGAACTAGCCAAAAACATTCAGTACTTC. The chain links TRBV5-5 to TRBJ2-4; no clear D gene. V shed 4 bases and J shed 0 bases, with 17 bases lying between them. In germline, CDR1 is SGHKS, CDR2 YYEKEE (reference sequence). The CDR3 runs to 17 residues. The full variable domain, in which reference TRBV5-5 and TRBJ2-4 provide the parts outside the CDR3, is DAGVTQSPTHLIKTRGQQVTLRCSPISGHKSVSWYQQVLGQGPQFIFQYYEKEERGRGNFPDRFSARQFPNYSSELNVNALLLGDSALYLCASSNGTQELAKNIQYFGAGTRLSVL.

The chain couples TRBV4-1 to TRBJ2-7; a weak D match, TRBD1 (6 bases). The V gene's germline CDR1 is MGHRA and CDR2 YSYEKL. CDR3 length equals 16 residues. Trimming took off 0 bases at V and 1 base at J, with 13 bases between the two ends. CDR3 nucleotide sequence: TGCGCCAGCAGCCAAGAAGGCAGGGGCCTATCCTACGAGCAGTACTTC. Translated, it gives CASSQEGRGLSYEQYF.

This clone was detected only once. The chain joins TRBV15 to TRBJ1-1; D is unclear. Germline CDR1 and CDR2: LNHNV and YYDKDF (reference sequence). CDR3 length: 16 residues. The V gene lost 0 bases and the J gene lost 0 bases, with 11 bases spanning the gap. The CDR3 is CATSRDLVRLNTEAFF. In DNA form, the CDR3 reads TGTGCCACCAGCAGAGATCTTGTGCGGTTGAACACTGAAGCTTTCTTT.

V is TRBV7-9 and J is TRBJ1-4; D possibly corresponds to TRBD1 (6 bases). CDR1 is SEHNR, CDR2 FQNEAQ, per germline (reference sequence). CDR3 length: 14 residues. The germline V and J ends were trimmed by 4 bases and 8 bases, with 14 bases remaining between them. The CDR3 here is CASSWEGVNEKLFF. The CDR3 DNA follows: TGTGCCAGCAGCTGGGAGGGGGTGAACGAAAAACTGTTTTTT.